These 2 T cell receptor beta chains share one sample of origin, sequenced in a study of shared clonotypes between healthy human individuals. Sequencing was performed with immunoSEQ multiplex PCR; in TCRdb, only in-frame clones are kept and a portion is missing. The top ten clones hold around 12% of a sample with about 560,000 clones, roughly 72% of them seen once. The sequencing input was PBMCs. The receptors here all came from a woman aged 40 to 55 in good health. Some clones in this sample may be carry-over from other donors' samples.

This clone was counted a few times. J is TRBJ2-1 and V is TRBV5-1; D tentatively reads TRBD1 or TRBD2 (6 bases each). CDR1 is SGHRS, CDR2 YFSETQ, per germline. The CDR3 is 16 amino acids. V dropped 1 base and J dropped 0 bases, with 11 bases sitting between them. The CDR3 sequence: CASSLYGGGSYNEQFF. CDR3 bases: TGCGCCAGCAGCTTGTACGGAGGGGGCTCCTACAATGAGCAGTTCTTC.

The rearrangement uses TRBV7-2 and TRBJ2-5; D may be TRBD1 (6 bases). The V end was cut by 0 bases, the J end by 5 bases, with 19 bases between. The CDR3 length is 17 residues. CDR1 SGHTA and CDR2 FQGNSA come from the germline V gene. The CDR3 coding sequence is TGTGCCAGCAGCTTAGCCAGTGGCAGGGGTAGGGGGGAGACCCAGTACTTC. Encoded protein: CASSLASGRGRGETQYF.